This T cell receptor beta chain emerged from a study of T cells expressing NK-cell markers. Overall study context: Beta-chain profiling covered CD3+CD56+NKG2C+, CD3+CD56+NKG2C- and CD3+CD56-NKG2C+ sorted subsets.

The CDR3 is 13 residues long. Looked up from germline, CDR1 is DFQATT and CDR2 is SNEGSKA (reference sequence). Study results and caveats: Among several donors, these clonotypes also ranked first in the CD3+CD56-NKG2C+ fraction.

5'RACE template switching built TCR beta cDNA with unique molecular identifiers. TCRdb derives one entry per CDR3 protein from the 5' RACE reads, leaving out DNA. Here the sample table reports about 450,000 distinct CDR3 sequences. Turning to this clonotype: Antigen: not known.

The TCR was taken from a woman aged 18 to 75 in good health. The genes are TRBV20-1 and TRBJ2-7. Sequenced: blood T cells: a sorted CD56 or NKG2C T cell subset, CD4+ or CD8+ T cells, or bulk PBMC T cells (not recorded which). The CDR3 is CSARATDSYEQYF.